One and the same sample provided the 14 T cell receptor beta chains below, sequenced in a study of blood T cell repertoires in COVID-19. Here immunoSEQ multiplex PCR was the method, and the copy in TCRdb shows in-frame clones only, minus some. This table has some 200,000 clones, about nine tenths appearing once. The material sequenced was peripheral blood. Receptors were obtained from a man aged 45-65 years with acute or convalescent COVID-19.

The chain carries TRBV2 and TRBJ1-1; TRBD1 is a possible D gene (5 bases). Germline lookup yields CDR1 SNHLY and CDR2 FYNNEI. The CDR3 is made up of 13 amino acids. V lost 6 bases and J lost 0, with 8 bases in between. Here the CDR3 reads CASSGGMNTEAFF. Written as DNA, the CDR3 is TGTGCCAGCAGCGGGGGGATGAACACTGAAGCTTTCTTT.

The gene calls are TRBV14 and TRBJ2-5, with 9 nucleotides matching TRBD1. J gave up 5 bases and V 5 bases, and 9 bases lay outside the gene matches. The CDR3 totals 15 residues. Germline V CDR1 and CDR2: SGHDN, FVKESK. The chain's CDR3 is CASSVPGTGWETQYF. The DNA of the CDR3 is TGTGCCAGCAGCGTGCCCGGGACAGGGTGGGAGACCCAGTACTTC.

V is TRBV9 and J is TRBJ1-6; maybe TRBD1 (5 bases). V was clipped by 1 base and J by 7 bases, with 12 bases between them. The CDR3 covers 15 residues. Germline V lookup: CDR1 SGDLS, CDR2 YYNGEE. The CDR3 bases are TGTGCCAGCAGCGTACGACACGGGGGAAATTCACCCCTCCACTTT. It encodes CASSVRHGGNSPLHF.

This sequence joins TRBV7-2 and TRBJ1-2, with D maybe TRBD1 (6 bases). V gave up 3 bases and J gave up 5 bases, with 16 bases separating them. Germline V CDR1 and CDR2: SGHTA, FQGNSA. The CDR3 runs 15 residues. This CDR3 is CASSLRTDPLYGYTF. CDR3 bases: TGTGCCAGCAGCTTGAGGACAGATCCCCTTTATGGCTACACCTTC.

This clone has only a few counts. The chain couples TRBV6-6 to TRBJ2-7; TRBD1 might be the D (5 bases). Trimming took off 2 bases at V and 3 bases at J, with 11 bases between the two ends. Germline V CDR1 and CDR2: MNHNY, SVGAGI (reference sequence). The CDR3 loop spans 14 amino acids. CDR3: CASSYNRQNYEQYF. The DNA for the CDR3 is TGTGCCAGCAGTTACAACCGACAGAACTACGAGCAGTACTTC.

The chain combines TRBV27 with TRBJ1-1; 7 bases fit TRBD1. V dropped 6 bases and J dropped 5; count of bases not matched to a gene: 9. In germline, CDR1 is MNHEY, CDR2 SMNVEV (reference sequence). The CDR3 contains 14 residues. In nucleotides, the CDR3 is TGTGCCAGCAGACTCAGGGGGATTGAAACTGAAGCTTTCTTT. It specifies CASRLRGIETEAFF.

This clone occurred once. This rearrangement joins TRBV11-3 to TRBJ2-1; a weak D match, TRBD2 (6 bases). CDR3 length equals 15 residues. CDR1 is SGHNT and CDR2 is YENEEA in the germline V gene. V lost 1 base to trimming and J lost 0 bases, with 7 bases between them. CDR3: CASSLGGLSYNEQFF. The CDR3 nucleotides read TGTGCCAGCAGCTTAGGGGGACTCTCCTACAATGAGCAGTTCTTC.

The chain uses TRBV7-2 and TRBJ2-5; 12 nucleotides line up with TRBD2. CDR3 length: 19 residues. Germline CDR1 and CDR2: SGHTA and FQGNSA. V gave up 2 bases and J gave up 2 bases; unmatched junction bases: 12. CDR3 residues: CASSLQPRRLAGEQETQYF. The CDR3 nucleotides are TGTGCCAGCAGCTTACAGCCCCGTAGACTAGCGGGGGAACAAGAGACCCAGTACTTC. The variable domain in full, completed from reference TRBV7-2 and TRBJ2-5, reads GAGVSQSPSNKVTEKGKDVELRCDPISGHTALYWYRQSLGQGLEFLIYFQGNSAPDKSGLPSDRFSAERTGGSVSTLTIQRTQQEDSAVYLCASSLQPRRLAGEQETQYFGPGTRLLVL.

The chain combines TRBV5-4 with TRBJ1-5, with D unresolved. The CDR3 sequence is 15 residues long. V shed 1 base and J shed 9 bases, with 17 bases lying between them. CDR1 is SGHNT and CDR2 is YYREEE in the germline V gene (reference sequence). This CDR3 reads CASSLSPEFQGPQHF. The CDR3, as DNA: TGTGCCAGCAGCTTGTCGCCGGAGTTCCAAGGGCCCCAGCATTTT.

CDR3 sequence (DNA): TGTGCCAGCAGCCGGGACAGGGGAGTCCATCAGCCCCAGCATTTT. Amino acids: CASSRDRGVHQPQHF. The chain combines TRBV7-6 with TRBJ1-5; TRBD1 aligns across 10 bases. V was clipped by 5 bases and J by 5 bases; unmatched bases: 6. The CDR3 spans 15 residues. CDR1 SGHVS and CDR2 FNYEAQ come from the germline V gene.

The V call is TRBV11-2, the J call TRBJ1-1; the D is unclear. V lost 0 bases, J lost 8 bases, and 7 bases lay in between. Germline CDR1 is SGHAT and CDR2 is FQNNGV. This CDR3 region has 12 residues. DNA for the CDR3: TGTGCCAGCAGCTTAGATATGAGGGAAGCTTTCTTT. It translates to CASSLDMREAFF.

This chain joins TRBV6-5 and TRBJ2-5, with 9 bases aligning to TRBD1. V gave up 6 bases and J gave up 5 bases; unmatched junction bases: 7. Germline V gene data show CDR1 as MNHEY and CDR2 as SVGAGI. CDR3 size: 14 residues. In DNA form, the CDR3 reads TGTGCCAGCAGAAGCGGGACAGGGAGGGAGACCCAGTACTTC. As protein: CASRSGTGRETQYF.

This CDR3 is CASSIALGLAGEQYF. The DNA of the CDR3 is TGTGCCAGTAGTATAGCTCTGGGACTAGCGGGGGAGCAGTACTTC. The rearrangement uses TRBV19 and TRBJ2-7, with 13 nucleotides matching TRBD2. J gave up 7 bases and V 1 base, and 4 bases lay outside the gene matches. The CDR3 length is 15 residues. Looked up from germline, CDR1 is LNHDA and CDR2 is SQIVND (reference sequence). Full variable domain (remainder filled in from reference TRBV19 and TRBJ2-7): DGGITQSPKYLFRKEGQNVTLSCEQNLNHDAMYWYRQDPGQGLRLIYYSQIVNDFQKGDIAEGYSVSREKKESFPLTVTSAQKNPTAFYLCASSIALGLAGEQYFGPGTRLTVT.

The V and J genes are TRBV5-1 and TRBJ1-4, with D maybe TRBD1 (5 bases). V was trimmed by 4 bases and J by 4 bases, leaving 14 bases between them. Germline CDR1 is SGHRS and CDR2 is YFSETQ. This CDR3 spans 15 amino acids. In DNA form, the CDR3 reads TGCGCCAGCAGCCGGGGGTCGGCAAATAATGAAAAACTGTTTTTT. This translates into CASSRGSANNEKLFF.